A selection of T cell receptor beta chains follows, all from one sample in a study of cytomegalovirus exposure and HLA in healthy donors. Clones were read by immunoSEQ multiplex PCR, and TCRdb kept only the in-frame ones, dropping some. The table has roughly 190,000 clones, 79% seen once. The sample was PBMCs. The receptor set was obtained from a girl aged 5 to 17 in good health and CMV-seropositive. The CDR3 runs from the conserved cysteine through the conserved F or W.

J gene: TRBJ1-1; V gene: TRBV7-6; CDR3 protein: CATPTIGGEHNTEAFF
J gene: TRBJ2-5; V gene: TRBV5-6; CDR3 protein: CASSLALAVQETQYF
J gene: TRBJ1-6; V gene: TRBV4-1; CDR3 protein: CASRDRGASPLHF
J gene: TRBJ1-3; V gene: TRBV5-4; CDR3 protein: CASSLGTGDVGTIYF
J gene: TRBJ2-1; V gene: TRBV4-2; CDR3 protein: CASSRSKSGTNYNEQFF
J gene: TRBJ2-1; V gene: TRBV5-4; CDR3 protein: CASRTGSTSGGGNEQFF
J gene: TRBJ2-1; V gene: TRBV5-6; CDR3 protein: CASSLSWGGPSWGEQFF
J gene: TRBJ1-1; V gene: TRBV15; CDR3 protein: CATSRESGTLNTEAFF
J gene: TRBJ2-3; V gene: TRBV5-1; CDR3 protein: CASSPGAGGADTQYF
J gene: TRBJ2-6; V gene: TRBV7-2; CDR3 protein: CASSQTRSGANVLTF
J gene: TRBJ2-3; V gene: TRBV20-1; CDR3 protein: CSARSGDTQYF
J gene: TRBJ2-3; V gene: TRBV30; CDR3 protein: CAWSVLPPGLAGLDTQYF
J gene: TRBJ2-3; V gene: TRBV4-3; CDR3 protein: CASSSGTSGGRSTDTQYF
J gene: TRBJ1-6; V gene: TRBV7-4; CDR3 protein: CASSFLRGSPLHF
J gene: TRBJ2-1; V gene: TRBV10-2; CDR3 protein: CASSTSSYNEQFF
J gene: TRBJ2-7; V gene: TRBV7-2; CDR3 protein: CASSLAGLPGAYEQYF
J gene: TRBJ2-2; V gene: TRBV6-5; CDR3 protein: CASSFGTGGAGELFF
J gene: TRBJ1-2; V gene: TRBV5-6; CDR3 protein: CASSFQGPVYGYTF
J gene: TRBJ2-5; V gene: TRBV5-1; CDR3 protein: CASRGLAGGQETQYF
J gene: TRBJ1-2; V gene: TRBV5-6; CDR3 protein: CASSSRAGWEANYGYTF
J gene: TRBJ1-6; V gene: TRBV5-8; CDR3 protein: CASSPGEYSSPLHF
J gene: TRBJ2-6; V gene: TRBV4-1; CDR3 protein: CASSQTILAGPSSGANVLTF
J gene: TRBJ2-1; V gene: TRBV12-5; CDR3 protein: CASGLGQGVYNEQFF
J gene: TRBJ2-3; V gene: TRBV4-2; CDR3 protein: CASSQDQLAGTDTQYF
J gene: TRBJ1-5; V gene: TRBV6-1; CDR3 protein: CASSDLIGGNQPQHF
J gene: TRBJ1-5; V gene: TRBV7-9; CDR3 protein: CASGNTNQPQHF
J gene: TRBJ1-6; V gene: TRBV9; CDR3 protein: CASSVAPGPATVLHF
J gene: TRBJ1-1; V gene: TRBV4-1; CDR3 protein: CASSQDGELRTEAFF
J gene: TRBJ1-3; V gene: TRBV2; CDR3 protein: CASSEMFGYSGNTIYF
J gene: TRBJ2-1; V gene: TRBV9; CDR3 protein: CASSGGLPYNEQFF
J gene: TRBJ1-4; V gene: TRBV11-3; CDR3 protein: CASSLHWTSEKLFF
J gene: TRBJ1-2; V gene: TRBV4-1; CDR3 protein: CASSQDTVSDYTF
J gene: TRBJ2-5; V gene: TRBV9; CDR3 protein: CASSVDRGTGGETQYF
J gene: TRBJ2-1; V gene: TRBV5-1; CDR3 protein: CASSEGQDYYNEQFF
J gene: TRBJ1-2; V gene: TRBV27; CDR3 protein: CASSLVGDYGYTF
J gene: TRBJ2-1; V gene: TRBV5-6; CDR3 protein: CASSSSRTSGSYNEQFF
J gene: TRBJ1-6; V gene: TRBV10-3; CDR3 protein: CAIRDSRNNSPLHF
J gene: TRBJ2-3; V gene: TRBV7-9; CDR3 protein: CASRLGAGGRTDTQYF
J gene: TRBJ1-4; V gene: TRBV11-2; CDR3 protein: CASSLDQGLNEKLFF
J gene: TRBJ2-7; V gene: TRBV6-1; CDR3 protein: CASMTGLPVEQYF
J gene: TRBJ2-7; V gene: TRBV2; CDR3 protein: CASSEWRTGGAYEQYF